The 2 T cell receptor beta chains below were found in one sample sequenced in a study of blood T cell repertoires in COVID-19. Profiled with immunoSEQ multiplex PCR; TCRdb holds only in-frame clones, not every one. The sample has tens of thousands of clones, around 85% seen once; the top ten hold around 10%. The sequenced sample was peripheral blood. These receptors were obtained from a man aged 65-85 years with acute or convalescent COVID-19.

J is TRBJ2-7 and V is TRBV12-5; TRBD2 aligns across 10 bases. This CDR3 has 14 residues. Germline V gives CDR1 LGHNT, CDR2 FRNRAP. J gave up 4 bases and V 7 bases, and 7 bases lay outside the gene matches. Written as DNA, the CDR3 is TGTGCTAGTGTTAGCGGGGGGACGGGGTACGAGCAGTACGTC. Its protein is CASVSGGTGYEQYV.

The V and J genes are TRBV10-1 and TRBJ2-7; 11 nucleotides line up with TRBD2. The V gene end was trimmed by 6 bases and the J gene end by 5 bases; junction bases not matched to a gene: 3. CDR3 length: 13 amino acids. CDR1 WNHNN and CDR2 SYGVQD come from the germline V gene (reference sequence). In DNA form, the CDR3 reads TGCGCCAGCAGGTCGGGACTAGCGGACGAGCAGTACTTC. This gives the protein CASRSGLADEQYF.